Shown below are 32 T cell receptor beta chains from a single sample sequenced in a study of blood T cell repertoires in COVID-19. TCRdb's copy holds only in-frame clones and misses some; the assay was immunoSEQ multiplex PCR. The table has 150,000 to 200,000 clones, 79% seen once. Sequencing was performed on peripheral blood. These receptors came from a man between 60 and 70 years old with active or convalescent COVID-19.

The DNA of the CDR3 is TGTGCCAGCAGTTCGCCTCCCGGGACAAAGAGCAATCAGCCCCAGCATTTT. It translates to CASSSPPGTKSNQPQHF. V and J are TRBV28 and TRBJ1-5; D may be TRBD1 (6 bases). The V gene's germline CDR1 is MDHEN and CDR2 SYDVKM. The CDR3 length is 17 residues. Deletions cut 4 bases from V and 1 base from J, with 17 bases between.

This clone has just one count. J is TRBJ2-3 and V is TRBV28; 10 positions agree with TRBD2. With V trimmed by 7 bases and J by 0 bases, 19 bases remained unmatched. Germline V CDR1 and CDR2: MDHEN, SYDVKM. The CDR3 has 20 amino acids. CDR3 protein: CASKPWKLAGAKSSTDTQYF. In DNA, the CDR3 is TGTGCCAGCAAACCCTGGAAGCTAGCGGGAGCCAAAAGTAGCACAGATACGCAGTATTTT.

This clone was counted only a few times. Written as DNA, the CDR3 is TGTGCAAGTCGCCCCCTTCCTTGTGAAGCTTTCTTT. Translating it yields CASRPLPCEAFF. J is TRBJ1-1 and V is TRBV12-2. TRBV12-2 is classified as a pseudogene. The CDR3 has 12 amino acids.

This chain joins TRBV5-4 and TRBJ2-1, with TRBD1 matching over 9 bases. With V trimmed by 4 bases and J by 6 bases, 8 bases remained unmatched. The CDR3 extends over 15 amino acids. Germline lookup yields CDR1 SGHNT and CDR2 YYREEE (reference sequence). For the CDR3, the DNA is TGTGCCAGCAGCCTACGGGACAGGGCGACCAATGAGCAGTTCTTC. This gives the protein CASSLRDRATNEQFF.

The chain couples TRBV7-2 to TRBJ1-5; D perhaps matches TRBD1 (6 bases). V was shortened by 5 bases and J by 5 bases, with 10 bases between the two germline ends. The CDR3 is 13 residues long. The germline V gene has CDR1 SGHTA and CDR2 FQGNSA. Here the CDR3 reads CASSPGGHQPQHF. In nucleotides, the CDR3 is TGTGCCAGCAGCCCCGGGGGGCATCAGCCCCAGCATTTT.

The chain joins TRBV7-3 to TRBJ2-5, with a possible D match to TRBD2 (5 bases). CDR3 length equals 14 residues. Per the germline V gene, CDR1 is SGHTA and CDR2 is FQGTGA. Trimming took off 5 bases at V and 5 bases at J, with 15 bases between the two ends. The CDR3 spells CASSPSFGGETQYF. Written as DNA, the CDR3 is TGTGCCAGCAGCCCAAGTTTTGGCGGGGAGACCCAGTACTTC.

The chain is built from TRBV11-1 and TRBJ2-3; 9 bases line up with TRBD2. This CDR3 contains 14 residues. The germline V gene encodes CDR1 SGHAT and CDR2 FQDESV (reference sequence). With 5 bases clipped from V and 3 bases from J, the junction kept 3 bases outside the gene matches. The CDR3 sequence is CASSPSGTTDTQYF. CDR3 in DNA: TGTGCCAGCAGCCCTAGCGGGACTACAGATACGCAGTATTTT.

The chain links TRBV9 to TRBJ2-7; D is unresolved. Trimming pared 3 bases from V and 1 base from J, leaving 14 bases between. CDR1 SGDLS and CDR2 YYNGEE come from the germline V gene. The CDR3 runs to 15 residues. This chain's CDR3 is CASSAGMGPSYEQYF. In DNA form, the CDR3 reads TGTGCCAGCAGCGCCGGTATGGGCCCGTCCTACGAGCAGTACTTC.

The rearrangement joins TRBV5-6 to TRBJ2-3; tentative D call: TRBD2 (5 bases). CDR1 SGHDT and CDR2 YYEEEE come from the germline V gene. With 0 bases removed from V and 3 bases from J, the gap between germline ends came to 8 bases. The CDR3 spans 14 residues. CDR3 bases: TGTGCCAGCAGCTTGGGCGGGCTGACAGATACGCAGTATTTT. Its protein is CASSLGGLTDTQYF.

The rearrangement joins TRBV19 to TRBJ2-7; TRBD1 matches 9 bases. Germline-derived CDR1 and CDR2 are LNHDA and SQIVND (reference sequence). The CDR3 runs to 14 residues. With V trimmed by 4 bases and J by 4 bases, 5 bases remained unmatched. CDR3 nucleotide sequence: TGTGCCAGTAGTACGACCGGGACAGGGTACGAGCAGTACTTC. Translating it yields CASSTTGTGYEQYF.

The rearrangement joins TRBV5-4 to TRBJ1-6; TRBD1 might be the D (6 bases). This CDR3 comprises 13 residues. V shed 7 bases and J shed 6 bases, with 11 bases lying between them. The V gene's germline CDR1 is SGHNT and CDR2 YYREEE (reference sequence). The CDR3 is CASCRDTNSPLHF. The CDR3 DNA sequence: TGTGCCAGCTGCCGGGACACTAATTCACCCCTCCACTTT.

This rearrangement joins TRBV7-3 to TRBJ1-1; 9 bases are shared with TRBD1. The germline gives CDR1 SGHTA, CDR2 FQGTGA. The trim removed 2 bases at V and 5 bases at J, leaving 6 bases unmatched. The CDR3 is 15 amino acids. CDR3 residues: CASSLRTGGGTEAFF. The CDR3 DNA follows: TGTGCCAGCAGCTTACGAACAGGGGGCGGGACTGAAGCTTTCTTT.

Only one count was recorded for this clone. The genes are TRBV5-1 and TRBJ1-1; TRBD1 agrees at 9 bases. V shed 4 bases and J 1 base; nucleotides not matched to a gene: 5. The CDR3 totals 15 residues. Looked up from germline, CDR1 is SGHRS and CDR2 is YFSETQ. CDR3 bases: TGCGCCAGCAGCCGGTCGGGACAGGGGAACACTGAAGCTTTCTTT. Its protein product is CASSRSGQGNTEAFF.

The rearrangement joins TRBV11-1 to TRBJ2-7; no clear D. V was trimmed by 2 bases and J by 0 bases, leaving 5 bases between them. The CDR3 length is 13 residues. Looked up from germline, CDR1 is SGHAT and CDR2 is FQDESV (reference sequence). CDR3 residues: CASSLHGSYEQYF. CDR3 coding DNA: TGTGCCAGCAGCTTACACGGCTCCTACGAGCAGTACTTC.

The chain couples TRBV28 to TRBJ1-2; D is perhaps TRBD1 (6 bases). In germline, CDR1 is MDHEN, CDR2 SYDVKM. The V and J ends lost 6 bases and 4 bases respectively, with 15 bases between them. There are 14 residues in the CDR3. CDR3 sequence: CASSWGRGIYGYTF. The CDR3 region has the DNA TGTGCCAGCAGCTGGGGGCGTGGGATCTATGGCTACACCTTC.

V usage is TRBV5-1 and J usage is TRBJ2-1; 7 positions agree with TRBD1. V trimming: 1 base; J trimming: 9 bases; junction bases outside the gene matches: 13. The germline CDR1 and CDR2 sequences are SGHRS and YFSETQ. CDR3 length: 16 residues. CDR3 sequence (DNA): TGCGCCAGCAGCTTGAAGGGGGCTCACCCGATCGGTGAGCAGTTCTTC. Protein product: CASSLKGAHPIGEQFF.

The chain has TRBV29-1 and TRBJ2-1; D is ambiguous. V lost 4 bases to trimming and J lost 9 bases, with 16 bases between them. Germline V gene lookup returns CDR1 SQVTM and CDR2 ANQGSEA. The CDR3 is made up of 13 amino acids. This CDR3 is CSVALRPAGEQFF. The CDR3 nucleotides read TGCAGCGTTGCTCTACGGCCGGCAGGTGAGCAGTTCTTC.

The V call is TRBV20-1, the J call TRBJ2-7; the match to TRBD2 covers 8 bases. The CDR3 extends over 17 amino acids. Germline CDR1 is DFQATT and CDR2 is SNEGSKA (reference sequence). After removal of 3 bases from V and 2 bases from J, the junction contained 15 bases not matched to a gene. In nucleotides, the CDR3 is TGCAGTGCTAGTTCCGGTCTGGTAGCGGGAACTGCCTACGAGCAGTACTTC. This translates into CSASSGLVAGTAYEQYF.

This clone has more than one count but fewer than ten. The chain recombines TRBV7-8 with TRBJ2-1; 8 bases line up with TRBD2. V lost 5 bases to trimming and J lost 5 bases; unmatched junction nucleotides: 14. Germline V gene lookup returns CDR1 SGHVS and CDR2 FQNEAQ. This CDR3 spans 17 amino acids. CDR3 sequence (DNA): TGTGCCAGCAGCCCCTCCCCCCAGCGGGAGCTCCACAATGAGCAGTTCTTC. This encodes CASSPSPQRELHNEQFF.

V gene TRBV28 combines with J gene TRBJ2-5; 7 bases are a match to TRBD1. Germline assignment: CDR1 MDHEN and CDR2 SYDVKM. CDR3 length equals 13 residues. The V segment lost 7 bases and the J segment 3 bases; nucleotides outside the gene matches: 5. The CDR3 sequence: CASTRTGEETQYF. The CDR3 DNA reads TGTGCCAGCACCCGGACAGGAGAAGAGACCCAGTACTTC.

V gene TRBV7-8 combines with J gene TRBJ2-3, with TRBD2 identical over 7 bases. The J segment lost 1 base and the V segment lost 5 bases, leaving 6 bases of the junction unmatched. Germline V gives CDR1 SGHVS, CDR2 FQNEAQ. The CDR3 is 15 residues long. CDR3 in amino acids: CASSKSGIGTDTQYF. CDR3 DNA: TGTGCCAGCAGCAAGAGCGGGATAGGCACAGATACGCAGTATTTT.

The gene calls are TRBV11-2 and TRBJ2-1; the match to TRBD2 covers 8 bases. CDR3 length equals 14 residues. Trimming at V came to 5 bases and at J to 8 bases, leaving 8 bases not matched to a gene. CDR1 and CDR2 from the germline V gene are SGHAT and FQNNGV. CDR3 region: CASSPFGRGDEQFF. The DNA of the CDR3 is TGTGCCAGCAGCCCTTTCGGGAGGGGGGATGAGCAGTTCTTC.

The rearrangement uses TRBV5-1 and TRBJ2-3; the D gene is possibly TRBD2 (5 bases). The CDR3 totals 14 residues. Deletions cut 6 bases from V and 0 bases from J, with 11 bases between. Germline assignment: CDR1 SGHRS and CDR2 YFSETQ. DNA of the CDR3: TGCGCCAGCAATGCGGGCTTTAGCACAGATACGCAGTATTTT. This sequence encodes CASNAGFSTDTQYF.

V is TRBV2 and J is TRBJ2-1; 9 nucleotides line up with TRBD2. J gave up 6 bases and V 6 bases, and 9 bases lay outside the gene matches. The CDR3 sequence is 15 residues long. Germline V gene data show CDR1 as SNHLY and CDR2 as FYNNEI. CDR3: CASREGAGGPNEQFF. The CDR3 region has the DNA TGTGCCAGCAGGGAGGGCGCGGGAGGGCCCAATGAGCAGTTCTTC.

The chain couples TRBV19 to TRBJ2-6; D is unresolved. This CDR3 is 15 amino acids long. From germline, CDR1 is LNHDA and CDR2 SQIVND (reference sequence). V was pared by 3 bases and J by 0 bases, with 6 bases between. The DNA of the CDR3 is TGTGCCAGTAGTATTATAGCCTCTGGGGCCAACGTCCTGACTTTC. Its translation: CASSIIASGANVLTF.

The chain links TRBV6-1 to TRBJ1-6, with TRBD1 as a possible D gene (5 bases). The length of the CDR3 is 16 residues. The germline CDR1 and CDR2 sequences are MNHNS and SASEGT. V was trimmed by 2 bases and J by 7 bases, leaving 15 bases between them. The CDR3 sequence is CASSELAAWGNSPLHF. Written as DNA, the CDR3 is TGTGCCAGCAGTGAACTGGCAGCCTGGGGCAATTCACCCCTCCACTTT.

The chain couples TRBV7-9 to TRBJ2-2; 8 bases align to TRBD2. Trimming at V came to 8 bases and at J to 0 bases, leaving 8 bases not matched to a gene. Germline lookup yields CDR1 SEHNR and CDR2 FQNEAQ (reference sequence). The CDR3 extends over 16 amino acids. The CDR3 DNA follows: TGTGCCAGCCCCCAGAGGGGACTAGCGAACACCGGGGAGCTGTTTTTT. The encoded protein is CASPQRGLANTGELFF.

The CDR3 DNA reads TGTGCCAGCAGCCAGCAGAGGGGACAGGGGGTCGAGCAGTACTTC. It specifies CASSQQRGQGVEQYF. The chain carries TRBV6-5 and TRBJ2-7, with 11 bases aligning to TRBD1. Looked up from germline, CDR1 is MNHEY and CDR2 is SVGAGI. This CDR3 has 15 residues. The junction had 10 bases not matched to a gene; V was cut back by 6 bases and J by 6 bases.

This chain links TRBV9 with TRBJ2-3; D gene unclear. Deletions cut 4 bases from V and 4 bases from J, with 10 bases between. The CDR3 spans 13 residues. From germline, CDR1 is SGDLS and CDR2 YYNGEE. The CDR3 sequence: CASSRTAADTQYF. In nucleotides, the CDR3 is TGTGCCAGCAGCCGTACGGCGGCAGATACGCAGTATTTT.

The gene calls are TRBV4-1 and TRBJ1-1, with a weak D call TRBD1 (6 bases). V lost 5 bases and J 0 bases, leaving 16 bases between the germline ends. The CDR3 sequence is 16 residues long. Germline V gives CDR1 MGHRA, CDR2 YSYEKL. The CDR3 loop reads CASSWRRTEMNTEAFF. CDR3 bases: TGCGCCAGCAGCTGGCGACGGACAGAAATGAACACTGAAGCTTTCTTT.

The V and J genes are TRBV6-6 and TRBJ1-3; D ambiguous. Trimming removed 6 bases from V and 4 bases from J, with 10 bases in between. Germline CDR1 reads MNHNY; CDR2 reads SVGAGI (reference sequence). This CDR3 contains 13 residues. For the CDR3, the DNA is TGTGCCAGCAGCCCTAGTGAGGGAAACACCATATATTTT. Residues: CASSPSEGNTIYF.

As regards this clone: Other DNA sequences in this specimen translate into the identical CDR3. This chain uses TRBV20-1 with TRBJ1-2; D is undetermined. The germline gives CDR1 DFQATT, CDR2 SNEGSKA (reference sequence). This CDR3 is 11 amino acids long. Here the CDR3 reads CSAESNYGYTF. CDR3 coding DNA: TGCAGCGCCGAGTCCAACTATGGCTACACCTTC.